This TCR beta chain is drawn from a study of CD8 T cells in ankylosing spondylitis. This clonotype was seen at least ten times. Scientists made TCR beta libraries using quantitative 5'-RACE with molecular barcodes. TCRdb analysed the 5' RACE reads with MiXCR anew, one entry per CDR3 protein. The data show 9,700 or so distinct CDR3 sequences, roughly 6.4% seen once. The V gene lost 9 bases and the J gene lost 6 bases, with 12 bases spanning the gap. Germline V CDR1 and CDR2: MNHEY, SMNVEV (reference sequence). The CDR3 consists of 11 residues. This TCR came from a female donor with ankylosing spondylitis or in good health (not recorded which). Sequenced input: blood, either unsorted or a sorted T cell fraction (not recorded which). This chain uses TRBV27 with TRBJ2-7, with a tentative D call TRBD1 (6 bases). CDR3 in DNA: TGTGCCAGACAGGGTGCCTCCGAGCAGTACTTC. It translates to CARQGASEQYF.